The 12 T cell receptor beta chains presented below share a single source sample, sequenced in a study of T-cell reconstitution after alpha-beta-depleted transplantation in children. This sample's TCRbeta library carried unique molecular identifier barcodes. TCRdb used MiXCR to reprocess the PCR reads, holding one entry per CDR3 protein. The sample contains fewer than 550,000 distinct CDR3 sequences, about an eighth of which appear only once. The specimen comprised PBMCs, mostly from graft donor cells, sampled 180 days after TCRalphabeta/CD19-depleted stem cell transplant. These receptors all come from a female patient between 2 and 15 years old who had a stem cell transplant for aplastic anemia, so the T cells may come from the graft donor.

This clonotype was seen a handful of times. This chain links TRBV25-1 with TRBJ2-1, with TRBD2 identical over 7 bases. The CDR3 is made up of 15 amino acids. Per germline, CDR1 MGHDK and CDR2 SYGVNS. Losses at the gene ends were 3 bases for V and 6 bases for J; bases not matched to a gene: 8. CDR3: CASSDPATSTNEQFF. The CDR3 bases are TGTGCCAGCAGTGACCCCGCGACTAGCACCAATGAGCAGTTCTTC.

This clonotype was picked up a small number of times. V gene TRBV12-3 or TRBV12-4 combines with J gene TRBJ2-3, with D perhaps TRBD2 (6 bases). V lost 9 bases, J lost 4 bases, and 20 bases lay in between. The CDR3 length is 15 residues. The CDR3 DNA sequence: TGTGCCAGTGGGCCTGGCGGGAAAGGAGCAGATACGCAGTATTTT. This encodes CASGPGGKGADTQYF.

The chain combines TRBV28 with TRBJ2-1, with 7 bases aligning to TRBD1. V trimming: 4 bases; J trimming: 4 bases; junction bases outside the gene matches: 4. CDR3 length: 14 amino acids. Germline values: CDR1 MDHEN, CDR2 SYDVKM. CDR3 nucleotide sequence: TGTGCCAGCAGTTCCCCCAGGGGGTACAATGAGCAGTTCTTC. Its translation is CASSSPRGYNEQFF.

This clonotype was found a few times. This sequence joins TRBV7-9 and TRBJ1-2, with D perhaps TRBD1 (5 bases). CDR3 size: 17 residues. The germline V gene has CDR1 SEHNR and CDR2 FQNEAQ (reference sequence). The V end lost 5 bases, the J end lost 5 bases, and 24 bases lay between the germline ends. CDR3 amino acids: CASSKTIPGPLSYGYTF. CDR3 nucleotide sequence: TGTGCCAGCAGCAAAACTATACCGGGACCACTCTCTTATGGCTACACCTTC. Filled out from reference TRBV7-9 and TRBJ1-2, the complete variable domain reads DTGVSQNPRHKITKRGQNVTFRCDPISEHNRLYWYRQTLGQGPEFLTYFQNEAQLEKSRLLSDRFSAERPKGSFSTLEIQRTEQGDSAMYLCASSKTIPGPLSYGYTFGSGTRLTVV.

This clonotype is a singleton in its sample. The chain employs TRBV20-1 and TRBJ2-6; D assignment may be TRBD1 or TRBD2 (5 bases each). Per germline, CDR1 DFQATT and CDR2 SNEGSKA (reference sequence). CDR3 size: 17 residues. CDR3 DNA: TGCAGCCCTGGGGGTGGCAGTTCAAGATCTGGGGCCAACGTCCTGACTTTC. Its translation is CSPGGGSSRSGANVLTF.

The chain has TRBV5-1 and TRBJ2-5; perhaps TRBD2 as D (5 bases). V lost 0 bases and J lost 2, with 11 bases in between. Germline V gives CDR1 SGHRS, CDR2 YFSETQ. The CDR3 is 15 amino acids. For the CDR3, the DNA is TGCGCCAGCAGCTTGGCGGCGGGCGGGCAAGAGACCCAGTACTTC. Protein product: CASSLAAGGQETQYF. Supplemented by reference TRBV5-1 and TRBJ2-5, the full variable domain reads KAGVTQTPRYLIKTRGQQVTLSCSPISGHRSVSWYQQTPGQGLQFLFEYFSETQRNKGNFPGRFSGRQFSNSRSEMNVSTLELGDSALYLCASSLAAGGQETQYFGPGTRLLVL.

This clonotype occurred many times. V and J are TRBV10-1 and TRBJ2-7, with 7 bases matching TRBD2. J gave up 3 bases and V 11 bases, and 10 bases lay outside the gene matches. Germline assignment: CDR1 WNHNN and CDR2 SYGVQD (reference sequence). The CDR3 runs 13 residues. Written as DNA, the CDR3 is TGCGCCCCTTTGTGTTGCGGGAGCTACGAGCAGTACGTC. This gives the protein CAPLCCGSYEQYV.

The chain has TRBV10-1 and TRBJ2-7; a weak D match, TRBD2 (6 bases). Germline V lookup: CDR1 WNHNN, CDR2 SYGVQD (reference sequence). The CDR3 loop spans 17 amino acids. V was shortened by 0 bases and J by 0 bases, with 15 bases between the two germline ends. The CDR3 nucleotides are TGCGCCAGCAGTGAGTCTGGGGAGGCCTTTAGCTCCTACGAGCAGTACGTC. This gives the protein CASSESGEAFSSYEQYV.

V usage is TRBV20-1 and J usage is TRBJ1-2; D is ambiguous. Germline V gives CDR1 DFQATT, CDR2 SNEGSKA (reference sequence). Trimming took 6 bases from V and 0 from J, leaving 11 bases between them. The CDR3 covers 13 residues. The CDR3 DNA follows: TGCAGTGCCTGTCCCGTAGCTAACTATGGCTACACCTTC. Translating gives CSACPVANYGYTF.

The rearrangement joins TRBV7-9 to TRBJ2-1; no definite D call. The germline V and J ends were trimmed by 3 bases and 9 bases, with 6 bases remaining between them. There are 11 residues in the CDR3. Germline CDR1 is SEHNR and CDR2 is FQNEAQ (reference sequence). The CDR3 DNA follows: TGTGCCAGCAGCTTTGTGATTGAGCAGTTCTTC. Its protein product is CASSFVIEQFF.

This clonotype occurred a few times. The chain recombines TRBV5-1 with TRBJ2-7, with a tentative D call TRBD2 (7 bases). The CDR3 has 13 residues. Germline-derived CDR1 and CDR2 are SGHRS and YFSETQ. Deletions cut 0 bases from V and 6 bases from J, with 10 bases between. CDR3 sequence (DNA): TGCGCCAGCAGCTTGGCGAGGGGGGGCGAGCAGTACTTC. Its translation is CASSLARGGEQYF.

V gene TRBV19 combines with J gene TRBJ1-1; D is ambiguous. CDR3 length: 13 residues. CDR1 LNHDA and CDR2 SQIVND come from the germline V gene (reference sequence). Trimming shortened V by 0 bases and J by 8 bases, and 10 bases separated the two germline ends. CDR3 loop: CASSIDPTTEAFF. The CDR3 coding sequence is TGTGCCAGTAGTATAGATCCAACCACAGAAGCTTTCTTT. Looking up the rest from reference TRBV19 and TRBJ1-1 gives the full variable domain: DGGITQSPKYLFRKEGQNVTLSCEQNLNHDAMYWYRQDPGQGLRLIYYSQIVNDFQKGDIAEGYSVSREKKESFPLTVTSAQKNPTAFYLCASSIDPTTEAFFGQGTRLTVV.